Described below is a single TCR beta chain sequence and its context. Clones were sequenced by immunoSEQ multiplex PCR, and TCRdb holds only the in-frame ones, with some missing. The sample lists about 36,000 clones, around four fifths occurring once. The CDR3 extends over 12 amino acids. Trimming stripped 2 bases from V and 5 bases from J, with 9 bases between. The germline V gene encodes CDR1 GTSNPN and CDR2 SVGIG (reference sequence). The record originates from a study of PD-L1 blockade in urothelial cancer. Whole-study context: When blood samples were assessed, the median T cell count was some 130,000.

Noted time point: peripheral blood 6 weeks after treatment start. This sequence joins TRBV30 and TRBJ1-1, with D hard to call. This TCR came from a man in his forties with urothelial cancer. Sequences were derived from PBMCs, sampled around atezolizumab (anti-PD-L1) treatment. The CDR3 protein is CAWSLGVTEAFF. In nucleotides, the CDR3 is TGTGCCTGGAGTCTCGGGGTTACTGAAGCTTTCTTT.